Sequencing of this T cell receptor beta chain was carried out in a study of blood T cell repertoires in COVID-19 (dated by TCRdb to the early 2020s). Regarding the study in general: Samples from collaborators originated in the United States, Italy and Spain and spanned both the acute and convalescent phases of COVID-19. The prospective study material was composed of cDNA or gDNA derived from T cells, B-cell-depleted T cells, or PBMCs. The dataset comprised deeply sampled blood TCRbeta repertoires from subjects exposed to, actively infected with, or recovered from COVID-19. A freely available public database, intended as a resource for researchers studying the immune response to SARS-CoV-2, is where the repertoires were released. Samples came from the ongoing ImmuneRACE study (first 160 participants) plus 1,254 subjects from 6 global collaborators. Nearly every sample came with metadata listing a de-identified subject ID, COVID-19 status, age in years and sex. Where available, HLA class I and class II types were taken from metadata supplied by the sample provider and were not determined by assay-based typing. The paper's findings and limits, for the study overall: How much clinical and demographic metadata was included differed by source and by participant, and the metadata was provided uncurated.

Comment on this clone: This clone's antigen is unknown. No base-level quality is on record; no much larger clone is a single base apart.

TCRbeta CDR3 regions were amplified from genomic DNA using the immunoSEQ Assay, a bias-controlled multiplex PCR. The authors processed their data as follows. Within the assay, amplification of reference gene primers was used to estimate how many nucleated cells each sample contained. To quantify the absolute abundance of each unique TCRbeta CDR3 rearrangement, sequence reads were collapsed and filtered. For each sample, productive Simpson clonality was calculated as the square root of Simpson's diversity index across productive rearrangements. This is the immuneACCESS table as TCRdb keeps it, with only in-frame sequences that have V and J called. A part of the clones is gone; compared with another copy, unresolved V genes explain less than half, and the rest is unexplained. V and J calls plus clone size are reproduced from that table; the DNA served to infer D and trimming. This sample comprises some 150,000 clones, roughly 80% of them detected only once. The top ten hold roughly 6.2% of the sample.

CDR1 SEHNR and CDR2 FQNEAQ were looked up in the germline V gene (reference sequence). Between the V and J ends, shortened by 5 bases and 6 bases respectively, the junction contains 13 bases. Spanning cysteine to phenylalanine, the CDR3 consists of 13 amino acids. The kept DNA is CDR3 alone, 39 bases in frame from the first base. Participants in the prospective study were enrolled through a virtual design, were aged about 18 to 90 years, and lived in about two dozen United States geographic areas. In the prospective study, cohorts were assigned on the basis of participant-reported clinical history obtained from a screening survey and a study questionnaire. ImmuneRACE Cohort 3 recovered participants were defined by two consecutive negative NP/OP PCR tests, healthcare professional clearance, or symptom resolution. Each participant in the prospective study had whole blood, serum and a nasopharyngeal or oropharyngeal swab collected by mobile phlebotomists. Participants in the prospective study had the option to provide additional blood draws and questionnaires over an approximately 2-month period. Blood samples from the prospective study were shipped frozen or at room temperature prior to DNA extraction.

The sequence derives from a woman between 35 and 50 years old who had recovered from COVID-19. Here the chain combines TRBV7-9 and TRBJ1-1; the D gene is not confidently resolved. Input material: PBMCs or T cells enriched from blood (not recorded which). The base sequence is TGTGCCAGCAGCCCCGCGGATGGTCCTGAAGCTTTCTTT. Its coded protein is CASSPADGPEAFF.